This T cell receptor beta chain was observed in a study of CD4 T cells in relation to SARS-CoV-2 and coronaviruses (dated by TCRdb to the early 2020s). Study-level background: In the ViraFEST assay, PBMCs were cultured with antigen for around eleven days, after which TCR beta CDR3s were sequenced to identify antigen-specific clonal expansions. Samples from three pre-COVID donors and the naive versus memory experiments were sequenced with the Adaptive Biotechnologies TCR-sequencing kit; other data were Illumina-based. Patient-derived lymphoblastoid cell lines were used to map the HLA restriction of shared crossreactive spike epitopes. The negative reference condition was either a culture with an HIV-1 Nef peptide pool or a culture with no peptide. For other donors in the study, expansion assays were sequenced with a different, Illumina-based TCR-beta assay. Memory CD4+ T cell crossreactivity between SARS-CoV-2 and common cold coronavirus spike proteins was assessed at the TCR clonotype level in the study. General conclusions and limits of the study: Crossreactive clones showed significantly weaker SARS-CoV-2-driven expansion than monoreactive clones, consistent with antigenic imprinting. Since the crossreactivity analysis centred on spike protein, crossreactivity against other viral proteins was not assessed. Because no donor provided both pre-pandemic and post-infection samples, tracing the source of pre-existing responses was limited. Memory CD4+ clonotypes crossrecognizing SARS-CoV-2 and at least one common cold coronavirus spike were found in approximately 65% of donors. The study was constrained by small numbers of patients and of tested TCRs.

In regard to this clone: Its target antigen remains unknown. The sample holds no much larger clone one base away, and base qualities are not on file.

CD4+ T cells from unexposed donors were collected before the COVID-19 pandemic (2011-2018). Following 10 days of culture, the EasySep CD4+ T cell isolation kit was used to isolate CD4+ T cells. As cell number allowed, CD4+ T cells from unexposed donors were tested for reactivity to SARS-CoV-2 S and N and to four common cold coronavirus spike pools. Each well held 1.5 million to 2.5 million PBMCs cultured in IMDM containing around 5% human AB serum and roughly 10 IU/ml IL-2. Half of the culture medium was replaced with fresh IL-2-containing medium on days 3 and 7. In general, every peptide culture condition was set up in three replicate wells. Leukapheresis product for the unexposed donors was bought commercially. Ficoll-Paque PLUS gradient centrifugation was used to isolate PBMCs from leukapheresis product or whole blood. PBMCs were either used fresh in the expansion assay or cryopreserved at -140 degrees C. The QIAamp Micro DNA Kit was used to extract genomic DNA from the CD4+ T cells.

Reading from cysteine to phenylalanine, the CDR3 counts 15 amino acids. Of all the DNA, just the CDR3 is kept, 45 bases in frame from base 1. For CDR1 and CDR2, the germline V gene (reference sequence) lists SGHNT and YYREEE. Trimming leaves V shorter by 2 bases and J shorter by 2 bases, with the junction holding 4 bases beyond the gene matches. The receptor library was made with the immunoSEQ multiplex PCR assay. The original pipeline was this. During preprocessing, nonproductive sequences were removed, as were CDR3s that did not start with C, did not end with F or W, or were shorter than 7 amino acids. The MANAFEST web app was used to call antigen-specific clonotypes on the basis of expansion compared with the reference and with other culture wells. To be counted as positive, a clone had to show significant expansion compared with the reference culture, at an FDR below 0.05, in 2 of 3 replicate wells. Positive clones also required significant expansion versus all other tandem wells and an odds ratio above 5. CDR3 homology was measured as pairwise Levenshtein distance, computed with the stringdist R package after trimming three terminal residues from each end. Drawn from immuneACCESS, this table holds only the in-frame rearrangements with V and J called that TCRdb kept. Clones are partly lost; checked studies trace under half to an unresolved V gene and leave the rest unexplained. V and J calls and clone size are given by that table; D and trimming were obtained from the DNA. The sample table contains about 26,000 clones; only one count was recorded for approximately 73% of them. The ten largest clones capture under 25% of the sample.

The chain was built from TRBV5-4 and TRBJ2-7; TRBD2 agrees with 10 junctional bases. Sequencing input: CD4+ T cells from PBMCs, cultured in vitro. The sequence was collected from a human donor in good health. The CDR3 protein sequence reads: CASSFTSGVPYEQYF. In nucleotide form, the sequence is TGTGCCAGCAGCTTTACTAGCGGGGTCCCCTACGAGCAGTACTTC.